The 16 T cell receptor beta chains below come from one sample, sequenced in a study of cytomegalovirus exposure and HLA in healthy donors. Researchers ran the PCR with 60 Vbeta and 13 Jbeta primers. The assay was immunoSEQ multiplex PCR, and TCRdb's table has in-frame clones only and misses some. Here the sample spans roughly 200,000 clones, approximately 82% being singletons. Source material: PBMCs. The receptors originated from a man younger than 35 in good health and CMV-seronegative.

This chain connects TRBV28 to TRBJ2-7; D is ambiguous. V was clipped by 5 bases and J by 3 bases, with 8 bases between them. Germline CDR1 is MDHEN and CDR2 is SYDVKM. The CDR3 is 12 amino acids. Written as DNA, the CDR3 is TGTGCCAGCAGTCCCAGATTCTACGAGCAGTACTTC. Translated, it gives CASSPRFYEQYF.

The chain has TRBV6-1 and TRBJ1-3; TRBD1 might be the D (6 bases). The CDR3 totals 15 residues. The ends were cut back, 6 bases at V and 6 bases at J, with 18 bases in the middle. Germline V gene data show CDR1 as MNHNS and CDR2 as SASEGT. The CDR3 loop is CASSRGGGVINTIYF. The CDR3 DNA reads as TGTGCCAGCAGCCGAGGGGGGGGCGTTATAAACACCATATATTTT.

CDR3 in amino acids: CSVVKASGGYTF. CDR3 DNA: TGCAGCGTTGTGAAAGCCTCCGGTGGCTACACCTTC. The chain carries TRBV29-1 and TRBJ1-2; D remains ambiguous. The CDR3 covers 12 residues. V lost 4 bases to trimming and J lost 7 bases, with 13 bases between them. Germline CDR1 reads SQVTM; CDR2 reads ANQGSEA.

This clone showed up just a few times. The CDR3 is CASSLVPGVYIQYF. CDR3 in DNA: TGTGCCAGCAGCTTAGTTCCCGGGGTTTACATTCAGTACTTC. V is TRBV7-8 and J is TRBJ2-4, with a weak D call TRBD2 (5 bases). Germline values: CDR1 SGHVS, CDR2 FQNEAQ. The ends were cut back, 1 base at V and 8 bases at J, with 12 bases in the middle. The CDR3 runs 14 residues.

This clone was detected only a few times. The genes are TRBV4-1 and TRBJ2-3; 7 bases agree with TRBD2. Germline CDR1 reads MGHRA; CDR2 reads YSYEKL. Losses at the gene ends were 5 bases for V and 1 base for J; bases not matched to a gene: 15. The CDR3 loop spans 18 amino acids. This CDR3 reads CASSAPEGSRGGTDTQYF. CDR3 in DNA: TGCGCCAGCAGCGCCCCGGAGGGCAGCCGGGGGGGCACAGATACGCAGTATTTT.

This clone showed up just once. This chain connects TRBV28 to TRBJ2-2; 10 positions agree with TRBD1. CDR1 is MDHEN and CDR2 is SYDVKM in the germline V gene. The CDR3 consists of 15 residues. After removal of 6 bases from V and 8 bases from J, the junction contained 9 bases not matched to a gene. CDR3 sequence: CASRMDRGGLGELFF. DNA of the CDR3: TGTGCCAGCAGGATGGACAGGGGGGGCCTAGGGGAGCTGTTTTTT.

The chain is built from TRBV15 and TRBJ2-1; TRBD1 matches 11 bases. CDR3 length: 12 amino acids. CDR1 LNHNV and CDR2 YYDKDF come from the germline V gene (reference sequence). Unmatched junction bases numbered 6, after V lost 5 bases and J lost 15 bases. The CDR3 sequence is CATSGTGGAVFF. DNA of the CDR3: TGTGCCACCAGCGGGACAGGGGGAGCGGTGTTCTTC.

The V gene is TRBV19, the J gene TRBJ2-5, with D possibly TRBD1 on 5 matching bases. V lost 6 bases and J lost 5, with 10 bases in between. Germline CDR1 is LNHDA and CDR2 is SQIVND (reference sequence). The CDR3 is 12 residues long. The chain's CDR3 is CASSKPGETQYF. The CDR3 bases are TGTGCCAGTAGCAAGCCAGGGGAGACCCAGTACTTC. Combining the CDR3 with reference TRBV19 and TRBJ2-5 gives the whole variable domain DGGITQSPKYLFRKEGQNVTLSCEQNLNHDAMYWYRQDPGQGLRLIYYSQIVNDFQKGDIAEGYSVSREKKESFPLTVTSAQKNPTAFYLCASSKPGETQYFGPGTRLLVL.

The CDR3 DNA follows: TGTGCCAGCAGCAAGGGACTAGCGGAGACCTACGAGCAGTACTTC. Translated, it gives CASSKGLAETYEQYF. The chain has TRBV5-6 and TRBJ2-7, with 11 bases identical to TRBD2. CDR1 SGHDT and CDR2 YYEEEE come from the germline V gene. The CDR3 runs to 15 residues. The V gene end was trimmed by 4 bases and the J gene end by 2 bases; junction bases not matched to a gene: 5.

The chain has TRBV7-8 and TRBJ1-3, with no clear D. Trimming pared 1 base from V and 1 base from J, leaving 8 bases between. The CDR3 runs 15 residues. The germline V gene has CDR1 SGHVS and CDR2 FQNEAQ. The CDR3 coding sequence is TGTGCCAGCAGCTTAGATCGTAGTTCTGGAAACACCATATATTTT. Translated, it gives CASSLDRSSGNTIYF.

The V call is TRBV11-2, the J call TRBJ2-7; no clear D gene. V was shortened by 3 bases and J by 2 bases, with 14 bases between the two germline ends. Germline assignment: CDR1 SGHAT and CDR2 FQNNGV. The CDR3 runs to 15 residues. The CDR3 spells CASSFTSGRTYEQYF. The DNA of the CDR3 is TGTGCCAGCAGCTTCACCTCGGGTCGAACCTACGAGCAGTACTTC.

The chain uses TRBV15 and TRBJ1-2, with D uncertain. CDR1 is LNHNV and CDR2 is YYDKDF in the germline V gene (reference sequence). Trimming took 0 bases from V and 6 from J, leaving 11 bases between them. The CDR3 runs to 14 residues. The DNA of the CDR3 is TGTGCCACCAGCAGAGACCAGGCTGCTGATGGCTACACCTTC. This encodes CATSRDQAADGYTF.

The V and J genes are TRBV27 and TRBJ2-7; a possible D gene is TRBD1 (6 bases). From germline, CDR1 is MNHEY and CDR2 SMNVEV (reference sequence). The ends were cut back, 7 bases at V and 4 bases at J, with 17 bases in the middle. This CDR3 comprises 14 residues. The CDR3 loop reads CASTPKTGTYEQYF. CDR3 DNA sequence: TGTGCCAGCACCCCCAAGACAGGTACTTACGAGCAGTACTTC.

V gene TRBV19 combines with J gene TRBJ2-3, with TRBD2 matching over 11 bases. The CDR3 contains 14 residues. Germline CDR1 LNHDA, CDR2 SQIVND (reference sequence). The junction had 4 bases not matched to a gene; V was cut back by 11 bases and J by 0 bases. The CDR3 loop is CAATSGGSTDTQYF. The CDR3, as DNA: TGTGCCGCAACTAGCGGGGGAAGCACAGATACGCAGTATTTT.

The rearrangement links TRBV7-9 to TRBJ1-2, with TRBD1 matching over 9 bases. From germline, CDR1 is SEHNR and CDR2 FQNEAQ (reference sequence). V shed 5 bases, J shed 2 bases, and the junction held 3 bases outside the gene matches. The CDR3 has 14 amino acids. In DNA form, the CDR3 reads TGTGCCAGCAGCCCCGGACAGGGGAACTATGGCTACACCTTC. Protein: CASSPGQGNYGYTF.

Only a few counts were recorded for this clone. The V call is TRBV30, the J call TRBJ2-2; D is undetermined. Germline assignment: CDR1 GTSNPN and CDR2 SVGIG (reference sequence). The length of the CDR3 is 15 residues. The ends were cut back, 5 bases at V and 5 bases at J, with 18 bases in the middle. The CDR3 reads CAWDPRQVSTGELFF. The DNA of the CDR3 is TGTGCCTGGGACCCCAGGCAGGTCTCAACCGGGGAGCTGTTTTTT.